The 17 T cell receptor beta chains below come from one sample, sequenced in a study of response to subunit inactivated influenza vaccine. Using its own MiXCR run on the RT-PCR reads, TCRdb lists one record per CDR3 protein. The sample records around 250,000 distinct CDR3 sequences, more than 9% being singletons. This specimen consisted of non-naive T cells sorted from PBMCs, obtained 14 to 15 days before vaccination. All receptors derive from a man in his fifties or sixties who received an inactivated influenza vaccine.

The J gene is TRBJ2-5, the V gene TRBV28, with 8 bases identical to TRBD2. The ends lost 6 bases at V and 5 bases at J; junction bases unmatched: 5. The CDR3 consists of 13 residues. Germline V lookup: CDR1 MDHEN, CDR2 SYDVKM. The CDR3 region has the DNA TGTGCCAGCAGCCGGGGGGGCCGGGAGACCCAGTACTTC. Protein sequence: CASSRGGRETQYF.

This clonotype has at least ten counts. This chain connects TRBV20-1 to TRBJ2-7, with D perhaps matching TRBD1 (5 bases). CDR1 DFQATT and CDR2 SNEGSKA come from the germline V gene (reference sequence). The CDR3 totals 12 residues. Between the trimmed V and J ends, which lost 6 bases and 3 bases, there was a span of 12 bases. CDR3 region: CSAEKGRYEQYF. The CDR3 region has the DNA TGCAGTGCGGAGAAGGGGCGCTACGAGCAGTACTTC.

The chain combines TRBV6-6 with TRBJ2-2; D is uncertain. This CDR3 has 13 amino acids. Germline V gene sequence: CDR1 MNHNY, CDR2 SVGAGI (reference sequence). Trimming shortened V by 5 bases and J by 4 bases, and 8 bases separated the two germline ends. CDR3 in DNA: TGTGCCAGCAGTACAGTTTCCACCGGGGAGCTGTTTTTT. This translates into CASSTVSTGELFF.

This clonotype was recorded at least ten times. CDR3 bases: TGCAGTGCTAGAGATATAAATCAGCCCCAGCATTTT. Translated, it gives CSARDINQPQHF. The chain has TRBV20-1 and TRBJ1-5; D unclear. Germline V lookup: CDR1 DFQATT, CDR2 SNEGSKA (reference sequence). The CDR3 is 12 amino acids. Trimming took 0 bases from V and 4 from J, leaving 4 bases between them.

CDR3 DNA sequence: TGTGCCAGCCGGAGCCGGGACAGCTACTACGAGCAGTACTTC. Amino acid sequence: CASRSRDSYYEQYF. The V call is TRBV28, the J call TRBJ2-7, with 7 bases fitting TRBD1. The CDR3 extends over 14 amino acids. V dropped 8 bases and J dropped 3; count of bases not matched to a gene: 10. Germline CDR1 is MDHEN and CDR2 is SYDVKM.

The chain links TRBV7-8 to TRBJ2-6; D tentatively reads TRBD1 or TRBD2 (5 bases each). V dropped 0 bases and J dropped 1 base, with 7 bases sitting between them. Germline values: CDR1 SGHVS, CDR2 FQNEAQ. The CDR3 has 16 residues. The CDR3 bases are TGTGCCAGCAGCTTAGCGTGGGGGTCTGGGGCCAACGTCCTGACTTTC. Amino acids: CASSLAWGSGANVLTF.

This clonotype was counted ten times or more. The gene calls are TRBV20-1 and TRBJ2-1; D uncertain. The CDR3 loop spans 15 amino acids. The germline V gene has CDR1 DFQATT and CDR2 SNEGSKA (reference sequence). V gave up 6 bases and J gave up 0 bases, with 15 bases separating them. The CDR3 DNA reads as TGCAGTGCGAACATTCCGGGTTACTCCTACAATGAGCAGTTCTTC. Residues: CSANIPGYSYNEQFF.

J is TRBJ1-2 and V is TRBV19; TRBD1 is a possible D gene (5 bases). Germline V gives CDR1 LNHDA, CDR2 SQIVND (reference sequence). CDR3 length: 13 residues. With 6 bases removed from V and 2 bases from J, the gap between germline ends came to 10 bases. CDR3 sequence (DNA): TGTGCCAGTAGGCGGGGACGGAACTATGGCTACACCTTC. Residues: CASRRGRNYGYTF.

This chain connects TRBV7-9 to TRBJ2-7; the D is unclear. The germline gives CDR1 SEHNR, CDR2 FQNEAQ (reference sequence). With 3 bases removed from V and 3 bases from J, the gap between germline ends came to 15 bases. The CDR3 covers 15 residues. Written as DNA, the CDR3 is TGTGCCAGCAGCTTTTCGGCAGGTGGGGACTACGAGCAGTACTTC. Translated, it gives CASSFSAGGDYEQYF.

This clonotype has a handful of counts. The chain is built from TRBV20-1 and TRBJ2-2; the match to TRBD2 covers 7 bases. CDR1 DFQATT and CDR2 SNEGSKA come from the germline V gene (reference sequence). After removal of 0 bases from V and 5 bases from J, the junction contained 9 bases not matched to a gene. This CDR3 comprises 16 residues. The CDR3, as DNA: TGCAGTGCTAGAGACCTGACTAGCCCGTGGACCGGGGAGCTGTTTTTT. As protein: CSARDLTSPWTGELFF.

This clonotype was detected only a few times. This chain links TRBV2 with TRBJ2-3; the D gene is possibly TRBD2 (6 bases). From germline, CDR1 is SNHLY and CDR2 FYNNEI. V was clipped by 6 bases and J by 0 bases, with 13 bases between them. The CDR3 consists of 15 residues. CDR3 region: CASRTSGTSTDTQYF. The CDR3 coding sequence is TGTGCCAGCAGAACCTCCGGGACTAGCACAGATACGCAGTATTTT.

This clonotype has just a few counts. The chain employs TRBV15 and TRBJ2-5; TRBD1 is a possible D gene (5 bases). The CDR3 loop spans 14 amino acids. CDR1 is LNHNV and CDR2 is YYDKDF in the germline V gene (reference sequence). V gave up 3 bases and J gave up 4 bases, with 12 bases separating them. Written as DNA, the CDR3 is TGTGCCACCAGCAGGATGGAGCAGGGAGAGACCCAGTACTTC. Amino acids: CATSRMEQGETQYF.

The CDR3 sequence is CATSDLSGQPQHF. DNA of the CDR3: TGTGCCACCAGTGATTTATCAGGACAGCCCCAGCATTTT. V and J are TRBV24-1 and TRBJ1-5, with unresolved D. Germline V gene lookup returns CDR1 KGHDR and CDR2 SFDVKD. V lost 1 base and J 7 bases, leaving 7 bases between the germline ends. The CDR3 spans 13 residues.

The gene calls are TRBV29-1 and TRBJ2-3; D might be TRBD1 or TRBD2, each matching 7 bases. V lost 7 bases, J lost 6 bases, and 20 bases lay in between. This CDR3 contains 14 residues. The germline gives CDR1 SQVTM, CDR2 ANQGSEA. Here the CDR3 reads CSARGGRNWDTQYF. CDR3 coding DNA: TGCAGCGCCAGGGGGGGGCGAAATTGGGATACGCAGTATTTT.

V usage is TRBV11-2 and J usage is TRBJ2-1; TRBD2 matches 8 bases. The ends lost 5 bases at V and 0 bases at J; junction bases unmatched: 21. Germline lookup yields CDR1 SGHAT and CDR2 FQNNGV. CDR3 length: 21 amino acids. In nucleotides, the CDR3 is TGTGCCAGCAGCCACCCGGGGAGAACTAGCGGAAGTTACCGCTCCTACAATGAGCAGTTCTTC. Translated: CASSHPGRTSGSYRSYNEQFF.

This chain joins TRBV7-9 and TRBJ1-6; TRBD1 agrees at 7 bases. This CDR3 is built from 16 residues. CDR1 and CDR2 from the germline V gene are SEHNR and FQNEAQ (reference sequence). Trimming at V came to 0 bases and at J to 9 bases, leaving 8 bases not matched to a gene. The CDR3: CASSLALGDSGSPLHF. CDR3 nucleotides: TGTGCCAGCAGCTTAGCGCTGGGGGACAGCGGTTCACCCCTCCACTTT.

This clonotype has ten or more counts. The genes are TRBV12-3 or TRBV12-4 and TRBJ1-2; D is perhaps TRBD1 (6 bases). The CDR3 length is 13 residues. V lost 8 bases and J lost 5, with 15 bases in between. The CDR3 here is CASGRGERYGYTF. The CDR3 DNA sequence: TGTGCCAGCGGCAGGGGAGAACGTTATGGCTACACCTTC.